This T cell receptor (beta chain) came from a study of blood T cell repertoires in COVID-19. As handled by the study authors: The authors estimated nucleated cell counts from reference gene primer amplification. Method: immunoSEQ multiplex PCR; TCRdb's copy keeps in-frame clones and lacks some. V and J calls and clone size are given by that table; D and trimming were obtained from the DNA. This sample has some 160,000 clones; around 75% occur once, and the top ten carry roughly 13%. The receptor was isolated from an elderly woman with acute or convalescent COVID-19. The sequenced material came from peripheral blood.

The CDR3 region is CASSLEGTGAANEKLFF. CDR3 nucleotide sequence: TGTGCCAGCAGCTTAGAGGGAACAGGCGCAGCTAATGAAAAACTGTTTTTT. The chain carries TRBV7-9 and TRBJ1-4; perhaps TRBD1 as D (5 bases). V dropped 1 base and J dropped 3 bases, with 15 bases sitting between them. Per germline, CDR1 SEHNR and CDR2 FQNEAQ (reference sequence). This CDR3 has 17 residues.